This TCR beta chain was documented in a study of T cell repertoires in cytomegalovirus infection. Study-wide background: As its CMV epitopes, the study selected recently identified HLA-C-restricted and well-studied HLA-B-restricted targets.

From the reads, TCRdb called clonotypes with MiXCR, one entry per CDR3 protein. The sample includes approximately 990,000 distinct CDR3 sequences, roughly 30% of them seen just once. Worth noting for this clonotype: Its antigen is not identified.

V was trimmed by 2 bases and J by 0 bases, leaving 18 bases between them. The CDR3 sequence is 18 residues long. The germline CDR1 and CDR2 sequences are SGHRS and YFSETQ. The sample was cultured CD8+ T cells from PBMCs, taken from culture after CMV antigen stimulation. The source of this sequence is a human donor in good health (CMV status not recorded). Some clones in this sample may be carry-over from other donors' samples. The V call is TRBV5-1, the J call TRBJ2-1; D might be TRBD2 (6 bases). Here the CDR3 DNA reads TGCGCCAGCAGCTTCCCCACCCTCGGGGGTAGCTCCTACAATGAGCAGTTCTTC. This translates into CASSFPTLGGSSYNEQFF. Filled out from reference TRBV5-1 and TRBJ2-1, the complete variable domain reads KAGVTQTPRYLIKTRGQQVTLSCSPISGHRSVSWYQQTPGQGLQFLFEYFSETQRNKGNFPGRFSGRQFSNSRSEMNVSTLELGDSALYLCASSFPTLGGSSYNEQFFGPGTRLTVL.